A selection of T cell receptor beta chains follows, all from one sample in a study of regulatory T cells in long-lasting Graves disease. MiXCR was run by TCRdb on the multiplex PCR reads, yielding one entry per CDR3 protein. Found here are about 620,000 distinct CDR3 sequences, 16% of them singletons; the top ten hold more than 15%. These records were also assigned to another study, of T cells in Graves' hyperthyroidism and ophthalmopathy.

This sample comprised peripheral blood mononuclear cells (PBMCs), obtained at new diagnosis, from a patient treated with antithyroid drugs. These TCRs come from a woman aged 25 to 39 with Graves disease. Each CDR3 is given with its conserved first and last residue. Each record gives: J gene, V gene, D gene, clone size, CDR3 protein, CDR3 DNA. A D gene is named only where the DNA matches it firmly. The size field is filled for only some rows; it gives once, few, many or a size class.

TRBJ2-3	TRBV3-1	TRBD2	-	CASSQATSWDTDTQYF	TGTGCCAGCAGCCAAGCGACTAGCTGGGACACAGATACGCAGTATTTT
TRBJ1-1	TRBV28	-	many	CASSLLGTEAFF	TGTGCCAGCAGTTTATTGGGCACTGAAGCTTTCTTT
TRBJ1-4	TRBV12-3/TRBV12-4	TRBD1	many	CASSRTGQKLFF	TGTGCCAGCAGTCGGACAGGACAAAAACTGTTTTTT
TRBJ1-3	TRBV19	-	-	CASTTGDPGNTIYF	TGTGCCAGTACCACGGGTGACCCTGGAAACACCATATATTTT
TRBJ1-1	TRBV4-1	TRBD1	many	CASSRTGVTEAFF	TGCGCCAGCAGCCGGACAGGGGTAACTGAAGCTTTCTTT
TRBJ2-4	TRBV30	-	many	CAWRGWTEANIQYF	TGTGCCTGGAGGGGTTGGACAGAGGCGAACATTCAGTACTTC
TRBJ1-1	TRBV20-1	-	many	CSARDISQDKNTEAFF	TGCAGTGCTAGAGATATAAGTCAGGATAAGAACACTGAAGCTTTCTTT
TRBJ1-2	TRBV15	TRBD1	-	CATSLRQGYGYTF	TGTGCCACCAGCCTCCGACAGGGGTATGGCTACACCTTC
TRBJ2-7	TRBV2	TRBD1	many	CASSMTGKEQYF	TGTGCCAGCAGTATGACAGGGAAGGAGCAGTACTTC
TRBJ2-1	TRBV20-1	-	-	CSAGDRGEQFF	TGCAGTGCCGGGGACCGAGGTGAGCAGTTCTTC
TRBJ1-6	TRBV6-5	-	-	CASSYYRNSPLHF	TGTGCCAGCAGTTACTACAGAAATTCACCCCTCCACTTT
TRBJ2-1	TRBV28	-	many	CASSLGGAIPNAYNEQFF	TGTGCCAGCAGTTTAGGGGGGGCGATCCCTAACGCCTACAATGAGCAGTTCTTC
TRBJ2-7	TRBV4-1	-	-	CASSQQGWATDYEQYF	TGCGCCAGCAGCCAACAGGGCTGGGCGACTGACTACGAGCAGTACTTC
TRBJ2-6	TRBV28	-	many	CASSFVPGAGANVLTF	TGTGCCAGCAGTTTCGTCCCAGGCGCTGGGGCCAACGTCCTGACTTTC
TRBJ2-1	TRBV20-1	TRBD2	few	CSALIAGAFEQFF	TGCAGTGCCCTTATAGCGGGAGCATTCGAGCAGTTCTTC
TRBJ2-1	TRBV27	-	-	CASSLVRSFNEQFF	TGTGCCAGCAGTTTAGTTCGTAGCTTCAATGAGCAGTTCTTC
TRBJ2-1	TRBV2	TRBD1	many	CASREDRFGNEQFF	TGTGCCAGCAGGGAGGACAGGTTTGGGAATGAGCAGTTCTTC
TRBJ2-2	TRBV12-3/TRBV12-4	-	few	CASRYRNTGELFF	TGTGCCAGCAGGTACAGGAACACCGGGGAGCTGTTTTTT